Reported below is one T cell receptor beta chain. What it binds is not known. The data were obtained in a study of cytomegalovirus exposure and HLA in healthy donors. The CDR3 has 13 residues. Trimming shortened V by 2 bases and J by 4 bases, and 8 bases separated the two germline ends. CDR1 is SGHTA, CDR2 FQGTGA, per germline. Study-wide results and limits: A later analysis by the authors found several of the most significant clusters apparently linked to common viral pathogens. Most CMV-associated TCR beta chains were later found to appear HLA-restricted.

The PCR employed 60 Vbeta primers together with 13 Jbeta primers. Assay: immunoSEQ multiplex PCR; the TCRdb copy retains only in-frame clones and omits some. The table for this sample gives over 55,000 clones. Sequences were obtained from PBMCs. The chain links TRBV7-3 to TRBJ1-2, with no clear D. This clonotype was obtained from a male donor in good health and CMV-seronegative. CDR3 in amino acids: CASSLDTSYGYTF. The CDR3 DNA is TGTGCCAGCAGCTTAGACACCTCCTATGGCTACACCTTC.